This T cell receptor (beta chain) was sequenced in a study of T-cell memory formation after mild COVID-19. Study-wide context: Clusters of TCRs were largely donor specific. Findings and caveats of the study: A balance of CD4 and CD8 characterized clones contracting day 15 to 85, whereas later expanders leaned CD4+. Cross-reactive memory appears to have joined, as suggested by some responding clones showing up in pre-infection memory.

MiXCR, run by TCRdb on the 5' RACE reads, gives a single entry per CDR3 protein. The data hold fewer than 75,000 distinct CDR3 sequences, with roughly an eighth observed a single time. This clonotype was observed many times. The antigen is not known. V lost 1 base to trimming and J lost 6 bases, with 8 bases between them. This CDR3 is built from 13 residues. Germline CDR1 is LGHDT and CDR2 is YNNKEL (reference sequence). Material: PBMCs or a T cell subset sorted from them (not recorded which). This TCR was recovered from a man between 18 and 35 years old who had mild COVID-19 (a few samples of this study predate the infection). Cell type and time point are not known. The J gene is TRBJ2-3, the V gene TRBV3-1; D ambiguous. The CDR3 nucleotides read TGTGCCAGCAGCCAAGGGTTGGCTGATACGCAGTATTTT. Translation: CASSQGLADTQYF.